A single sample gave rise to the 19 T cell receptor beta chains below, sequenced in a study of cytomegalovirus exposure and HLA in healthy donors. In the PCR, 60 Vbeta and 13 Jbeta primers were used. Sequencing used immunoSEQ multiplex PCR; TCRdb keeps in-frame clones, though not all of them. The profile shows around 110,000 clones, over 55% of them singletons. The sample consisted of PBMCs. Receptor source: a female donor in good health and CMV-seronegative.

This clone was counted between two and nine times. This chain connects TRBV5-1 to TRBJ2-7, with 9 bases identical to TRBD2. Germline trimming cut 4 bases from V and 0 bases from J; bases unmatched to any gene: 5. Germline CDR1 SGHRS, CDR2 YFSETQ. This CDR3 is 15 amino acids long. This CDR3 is CASSASGRFSYEQYF. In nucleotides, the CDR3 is TGCGCCAGCAGCGCGAGCGGGAGGTTCTCCTACGAGCAGTACTTC.

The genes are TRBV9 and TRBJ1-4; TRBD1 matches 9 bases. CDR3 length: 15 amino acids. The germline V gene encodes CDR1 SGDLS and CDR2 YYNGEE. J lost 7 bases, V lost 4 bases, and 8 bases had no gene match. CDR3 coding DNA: TGTGCCAGCAGCCCTGAGGACAGGGGAGGTGAAAAACTGTTTTTT. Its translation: CASSPEDRGGEKLFF. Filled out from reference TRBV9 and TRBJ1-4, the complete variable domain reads DSGVTQTPKHLITATGQRVTLRCSPRSGDLSVYWYQQSLDQGLQFLIQYYNGEERAKGNILERFSAQQFPDLHSELNLSSLELGDSALYFCASSPEDRGGEKLFFGSGTQLSVL.

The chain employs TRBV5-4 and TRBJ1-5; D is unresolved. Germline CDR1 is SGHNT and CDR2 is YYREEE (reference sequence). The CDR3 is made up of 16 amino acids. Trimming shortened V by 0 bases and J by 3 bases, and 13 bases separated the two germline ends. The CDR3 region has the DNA TGTGCCAGCAGCTTGGGTGGGAGTACGCTCAATCAGCCCCAGCATTTT. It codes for CASSLGGSTLNQPQHF. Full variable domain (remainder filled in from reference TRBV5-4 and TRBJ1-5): ETGVTQSPTHLIKTRGQQVTLRCSSQSGHNTVSWYQQALGQGPQFIFQYYREEENGRGNFPPRFSGLQFPNYSSELNVNALELDDSALYLCASSLGGSTLNQPQHFGDGTRLSIL.

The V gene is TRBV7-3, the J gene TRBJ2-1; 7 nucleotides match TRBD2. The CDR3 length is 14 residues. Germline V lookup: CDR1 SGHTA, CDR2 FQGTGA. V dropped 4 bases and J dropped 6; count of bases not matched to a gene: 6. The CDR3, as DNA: TGTGCCAGCAGCTGGGGGGGAGCTAGCAATGAGCAGTTCTTC. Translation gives CASSWGGASNEQFF.

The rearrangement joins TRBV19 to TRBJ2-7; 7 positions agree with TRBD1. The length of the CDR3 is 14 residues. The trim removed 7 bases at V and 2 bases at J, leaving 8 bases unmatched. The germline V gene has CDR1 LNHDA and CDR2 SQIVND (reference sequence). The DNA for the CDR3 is TGTGCCAGTAACGCCGGGACAGCGACCTACGAGCAGTACTTC. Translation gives CASNAGTATYEQYF.

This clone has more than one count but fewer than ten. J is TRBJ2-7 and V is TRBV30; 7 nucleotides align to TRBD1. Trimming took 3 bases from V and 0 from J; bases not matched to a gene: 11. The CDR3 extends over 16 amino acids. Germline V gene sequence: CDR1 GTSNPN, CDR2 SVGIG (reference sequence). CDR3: CAWSLPDRPPSYEQYF. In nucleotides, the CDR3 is TGTGCCTGGAGCCTTCCGGACAGGCCTCCCTCCTACGAGCAGTACTTC. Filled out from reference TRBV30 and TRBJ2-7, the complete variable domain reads SQTIHQWPATLVQPVGSPLSLECTVEGTSNPNLYWYRQAAGRGLQLLFYSVGIGQISSEVPQNLSASRPQDRQFILSSKKLLLSDSGFYLCAWSLPDRPPSYEQYFGPGTRLTVT.

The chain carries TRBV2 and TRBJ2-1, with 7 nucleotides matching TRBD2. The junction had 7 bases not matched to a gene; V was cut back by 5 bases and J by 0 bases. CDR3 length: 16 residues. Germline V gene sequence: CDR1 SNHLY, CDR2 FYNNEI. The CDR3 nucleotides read TGTGCCAGCAGTAATGGAGCGGGAAGCTCCTACAATGAGCAGTTCTTC. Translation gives CASSNGAGSSYNEQFF. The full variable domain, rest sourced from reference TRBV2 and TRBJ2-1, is EPEVTQTPSHQVTQMGQEVILRCVPISNHLYFYWYRQILGQKVEFLVSFYNNEISEKSEIFDDQFSVERPDGSNFTLKIRSTKLEDSAMYFCASSNGAGSSYNEQFFGPGTRLTVL.

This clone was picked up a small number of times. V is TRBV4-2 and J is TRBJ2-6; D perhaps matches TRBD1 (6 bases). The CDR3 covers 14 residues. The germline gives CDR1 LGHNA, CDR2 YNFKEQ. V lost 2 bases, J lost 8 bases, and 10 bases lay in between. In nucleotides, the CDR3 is TGTGCCAGCAGCCAAACAGGGTTGACCAACGTCCTGACTTTC. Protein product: CASSQTGLTNVLTF.

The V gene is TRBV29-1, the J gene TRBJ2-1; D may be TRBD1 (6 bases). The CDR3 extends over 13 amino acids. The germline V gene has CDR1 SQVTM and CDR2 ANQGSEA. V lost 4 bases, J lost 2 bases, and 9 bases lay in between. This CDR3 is CSVVGQTYNEQFF. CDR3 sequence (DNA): TGCAGCGTTGTAGGACAGACCTACAATGAGCAGTTCTTC.

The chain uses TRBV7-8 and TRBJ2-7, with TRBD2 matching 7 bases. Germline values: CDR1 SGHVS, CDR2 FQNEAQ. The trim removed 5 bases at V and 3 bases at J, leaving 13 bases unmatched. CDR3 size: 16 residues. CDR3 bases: TGTGCCAGCAGCAGAAACAGGCCCACGGGGGGCTACGAGCAGTACTTC. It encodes CASSRNRPTGGYEQYF.

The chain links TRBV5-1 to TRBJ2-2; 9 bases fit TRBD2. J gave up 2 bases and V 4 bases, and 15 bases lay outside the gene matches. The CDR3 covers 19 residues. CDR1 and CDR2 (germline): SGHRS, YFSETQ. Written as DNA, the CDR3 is TGCGCCAGCAGCCCAGGGACAAGCCTAGCGGGACCAAACACCGGGGAGCTGTTTTTT. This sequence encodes CASSPGTSLAGPNTGELFF.

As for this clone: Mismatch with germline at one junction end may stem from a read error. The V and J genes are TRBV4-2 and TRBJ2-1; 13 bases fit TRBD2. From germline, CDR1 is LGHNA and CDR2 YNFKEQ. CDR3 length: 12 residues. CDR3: CASGTSGTLRVF. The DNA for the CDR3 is TGTGCCAGTGGGACTAGCGGGACCCTTCGGGTCTTC.

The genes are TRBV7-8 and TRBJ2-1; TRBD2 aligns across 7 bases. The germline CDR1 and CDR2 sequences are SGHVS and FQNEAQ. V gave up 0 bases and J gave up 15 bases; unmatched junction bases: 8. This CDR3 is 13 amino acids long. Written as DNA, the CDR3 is TGTGCCAGCAGCTTAGCGGGGGGGGGACTCTTGTTCTTC. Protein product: CASSLAGGGLLFF.

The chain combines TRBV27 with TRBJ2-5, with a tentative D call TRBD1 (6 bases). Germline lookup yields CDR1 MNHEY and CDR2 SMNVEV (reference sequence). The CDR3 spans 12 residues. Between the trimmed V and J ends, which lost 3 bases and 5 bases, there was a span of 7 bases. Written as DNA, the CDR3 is TGTGCCAGCAGTTTTACAGGGGAGACCCAGTACTTC. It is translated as CASSFTGETQYF.

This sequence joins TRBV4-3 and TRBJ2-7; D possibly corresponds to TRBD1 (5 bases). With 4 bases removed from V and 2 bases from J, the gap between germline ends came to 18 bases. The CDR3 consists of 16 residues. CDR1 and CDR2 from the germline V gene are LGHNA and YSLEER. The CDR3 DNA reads TGCGCCAGCAGCCTCTCCTCAGAGAAACAGGCCTACGAGCAGTACTTC. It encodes CASSLSSEKQAYEQYF.

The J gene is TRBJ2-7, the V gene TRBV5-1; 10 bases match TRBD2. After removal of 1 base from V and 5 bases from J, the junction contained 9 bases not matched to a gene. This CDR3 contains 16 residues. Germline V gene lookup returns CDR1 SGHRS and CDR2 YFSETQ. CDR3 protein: CASSLTAAGGPNEQYF. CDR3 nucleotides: TGCGCCAGCAGCTTGACGGCAGCGGGAGGGCCGAACGAGCAGTACTTC.

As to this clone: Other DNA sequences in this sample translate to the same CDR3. The CDR3 nucleotides are TGCAGCGTTGAAAGGGGACAGAACACTGAAGCTTTCTTT. Translated, it gives CSVERGQNTEAFF. This chain joins TRBV29-1 and TRBJ1-1; tentative D call: TRBD1 (6 bases). Trimming removed 2 bases from V and 1 base from J, with 8 bases in between. The CDR3 consists of 13 residues. The germline V gene encodes CDR1 SQVTM and CDR2 ANQGSEA.

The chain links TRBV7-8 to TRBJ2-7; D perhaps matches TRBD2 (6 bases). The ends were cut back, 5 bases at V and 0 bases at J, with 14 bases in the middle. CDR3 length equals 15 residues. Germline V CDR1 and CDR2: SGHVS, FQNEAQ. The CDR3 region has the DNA TGTGCCAGCAGCCCCTGGACTAAGAGCTCCTACGAGCAGTACTTC. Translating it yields CASSPWTKSSYEQYF.

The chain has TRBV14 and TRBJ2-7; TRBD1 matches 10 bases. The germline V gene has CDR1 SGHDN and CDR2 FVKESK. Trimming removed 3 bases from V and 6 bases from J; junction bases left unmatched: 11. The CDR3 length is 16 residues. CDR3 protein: CASSHRTGTGVIEQYF. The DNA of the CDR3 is TGTGCCAGCAGCCACCGCACCGGGACAGGGGTTATCGAGCAGTACTTC.